The next 20 T cell receptor beta chains were all read from a single sample in a study of T cell repertoires in cytomegalovirus infection. Their recognized antigens are unknown. Each CDR3 protein gets one entry after TCRdb re-called the reads with MiXCR. This sample has roughly 990,000 distinct CDR3 sequences, with around 32% found just once. Material: cultured CD8+ T cells from PBMCs, obtained from culture after CMV antigen stimulation. The receptors here all came from a human donor in good health (CMV status not recorded). Some clones in this sample may be carry-over from other donors' samples.

In this sample, this clonotype turned up many times. The gene calls are TRBV7-2 and TRBJ2-3; D possibly matches TRBD1 or TRBD2 (6 bases each). Germline values: CDR1 SGHTA, CDR2 FQGNSA. V dropped 5 bases and J dropped 6 bases, with 27 bases sitting between them. The CDR3 runs 18 residues. The CDR3 reads CASSDDPSGGGLWDTQYF. As DNA, the CDR3 is TGTGCCAGCAGCGATGACCCCAGCGGAGGGGGACTGTGGGATACGCAGTATTTT.

In its sample, this clonotype was seen a few times. The chain carries TRBV12-3 or TRBV12-4 and TRBJ2-2; D uncertain. The CDR3 sequence is 15 residues long. The V and J ends lost 7 bases and 6 bases respectively, with 18 bases between them. CDR3 loop: CASILFDIGAGELFF. For the CDR3, the DNA is TGTGCCAGCATATTATTCGATATCGGTGCCGGGGAGCTGTTTTTT.

This clonotype was recorded many times. This chain connects TRBV19 to TRBJ1-5; D is unclear. Germline CDR1 LNHDA, CDR2 SQIVND (reference sequence). CDR3 length equals 16 residues. V lost 4 bases and J 3 bases, leaving 16 bases between the germline ends. CDR3 loop: CASSRGEQNANQPQHF. CDR3 DNA: TGTGCCAGTAGTAGGGGTGAGCAGAATGCCAATCAGCCCCAGCATTTT.

This clonotype appeared a few times. The V and J genes are TRBV5-4 and TRBJ1-1, with 9 bases lining up with TRBD1. In germline, CDR1 is SGHNT, CDR2 YYREEE (reference sequence). The CDR3 contains 15 residues. V lost 2 bases and J lost 5; bases outside the gene matches: 7. The CDR3 DNA is TGTGCCAGCAGCTTCGCGGGACAGGGAAAAACTGAAGCTTTCTTT. Protein sequence: CASSFAGQGKTEAFF.

This clonotype was detected many times. The chain uses TRBV4-3 and TRBJ1-1; D is undetermined. The CDR3 has 14 amino acids. The V gene's germline CDR1 is LGHNA and CDR2 YSLEER. V was cut by 0 bases and J by 3 bases, with 8 bases left in between. In nucleotides, the CDR3 is TGCGCCAGCAGCCAAGATGGCAGCTACACTGAAGCTTTCTTT. This translates into CASSQDGSYTEAFF.

This clonotype appeared a few times. The chain links TRBV6-2 or TRBV6-3 to TRBJ2-6; the D is unclear. The CDR3 is 15 residues long. Deletions cut 6 bases from V and 3 bases from J, with 12 bases between. From germline, CDR1 is MNHEY and CDR2 SVGEGT. This chain's CDR3 is CASSAALDGANVLTF. The CDR3 DNA reads TGTGCCAGCAGCGCCGCCCTGGATGGGGCCAACGTCCTGACTTTC.

The rearrangement uses TRBV19 and TRBJ1-2, with D possibly TRBD1 on 5 matching bases. V was pared by 1 base and J by 6 bases, with 9 bases between. Germline V lookup: CDR1 LNHDA, CDR2 SQIVND (reference sequence). The CDR3 has 13 amino acids. The DNA for the CDR3 is TGTGCCAGTAGTATAGGGGGCCAAGATGGCTACACCTTC. It yields the protein CASSIGGQDGYTF. Based on the CDR3 plus reference TRBV19 and TRBJ1-2, the full variable domain is DGGITQSPKYLFRKEGQNVTLSCEQNLNHDAMYWYRQDPGQGLRLIYYSQIVNDFQKGDIAEGYSVSREKKESFPLTVTSAQKNPTAFYLCASSIGGQDGYTFGSGTRLTVV.

There are many counts of this clonotype. The V gene is TRBV7-9, the J gene TRBJ2-1; unclear D gene. The CDR3 consists of 12 residues. V lost 5 bases and J lost 8, with 10 bases in between. The germline V gene encodes CDR1 SEHNR and CDR2 FQNEAQ (reference sequence). CDR3 sequence (DNA): TGTGCCAGCAGCCCCAGGTCCGATGAGCAGTTCTTC. Residues: CASSPRSDEQFF.

This chain links TRBV5-6 with TRBJ2-3; 7 bases align to TRBD2. Looked up from germline, CDR1 is SGHDT and CDR2 is YYEEEE. The trim removed 0 bases at V and 2 bases at J, leaving 12 bases unmatched. CDR3 length equals 18 residues. CDR3 coding DNA: TGTGCCAGCAGCTTGGCCCTCCCTAGCGGACTTCACACAGATACGCAGTATTTT. Translated, it gives CASSLALPSGLHTDTQYF. The entire variable domain, with the rest obtained from reference TRBV5-6 and TRBJ2-3, is as follows: DAGVTQSPTHLIKTRGQQVTLRCSPKSGHDTVSWYQQALGQGPQFIFQYYEEEERQRGNFPDRFSGHQFPNYSSELNVNALLLGDSALYLCASSLALPSGLHTDTQYFGPGTRLTVL.

This clonotype was recorded many times. The chain has TRBV7-2 and TRBJ1-4, with D unclear. The CDR3 consists of 15 residues. Between the trimmed V and J ends, which lost 3 bases and 4 bases, there was a span of 12 bases. Germline V lookup: CDR1 SGHTA, CDR2 FQGNSA. This chain's CDR3 is CASSLNWFSNEKLFF. The DNA of the CDR3 is TGTGCCAGCAGCTTGAACTGGTTCAGTAATGAAAAACTGTTTTTT.

V and J are TRBV24-1 and TRBJ1-1, with unresolved D. This CDR3 contains 19 residues. Germline CDR1 KGHDR, CDR2 SFDVKD. V lost 1 base to trimming and J lost 4 bases, with 24 bases between them. In DNA form, the CDR3 reads TGTGCCACCAGTGATTTATCGGACGACCGACCTTCAGGAGGCACTGAAGCTTTCTTT. It codes for CATSDLSDDRPSGGTEAFF.

The chain links TRBV2 to TRBJ2-7, with D uncertain. The CDR3 is 11 residues long. Germline CDR1 reads SNHLY; CDR2 reads FYNNEI. The V end was cut by 1 base, the J end by 12 bases, with 10 bases between. The CDR3 is CASSEDPRAYF. In DNA, the CDR3 is TGTGCCAGCAGTGAAGACCCACGGGCGTACTTC. Variable domain in full (rest from reference TRBV2 and TRBJ2-7): EPEVTQTPSHQVTQMGQEVILRCVPISNHLYFYWYRQILGQKVEFLVSFYNNEISEKSEIFDDQFSVERPDGSNFTLKIRSTKLEDSAMYFCASSEDPRAYFGPGTRLTVT.

This clonotype came up a few times. The V call is TRBV28, the J call TRBJ1-1; 7 bases match TRBD1. The trim removed 6 bases at V and 2 bases at J, leaving 3 bases unmatched. The CDR3 contains 13 residues. Germline V gene lookup returns CDR1 MDHEN and CDR2 SYDVKM. For the CDR3, the DNA is TGTGCCAGCAGCAGGGGGTTTAACACTGAAGCTTTCTTT. Translated: CASSRGFNTEAFF. The full variable domain, with the rest looked up from reference TRBV28 and TRBJ1-1, is DVKVTQSSRYLVKRTGEKVFLECVQDMDHENMFWYRQDPGLGLRLIYFSYDVKMKEKGDIPEGYSVSREKKERFSLILESASTNQTSMYLCASSRGFNTEAFFGQGTRLTVV.

This clonotype was counted many times. The chain is built from TRBV7-2 and TRBJ2-7; no definite D call. Germline lookup yields CDR1 SGHTA and CDR2 FQGNSA. Trimming took off 3 bases at V and 2 bases at J, with 11 bases between the two ends. This CDR3 region has 14 residues. The CDR3 DNA sequence: TGTGCCAGCAGCTTTCCCGGGCCTGCCTACGAGCAGTACTTC. Translation gives CASSFPGPAYEQYF.

This clonotype was counted only a few times. The chain employs TRBV20-1 and TRBJ1-2; weak D call: TRBD1 (5 bases). Germline V lookup: CDR1 DFQATT, CDR2 SNEGSKA (reference sequence). With 0 bases removed from V and 7 bases from J, the gap between germline ends came to 12 bases. CDR3 length equals 13 residues. CDR3 DNA: TGCAGTGCTAGAGACGACAGATTACGTGGCTACACCTTC. It encodes CSARDDRLRGYTF.

The chain employs TRBV28 and TRBJ2-5; a possible D gene is TRBD1 (6 bases). This CDR3 region has 15 residues. The V end was cut by 4 bases, the J end by 3 bases, with 15 bases between. The germline gives CDR1 MDHEN, CDR2 SYDVKM. Written as DNA, the CDR3 is TGTGCCAGCAGTTCAACCCGGGACACAGAAGAGACCCAGTACTTC. Its protein product is CASSSTRDTEETQYF.

This clonotype was observed at least ten times. The V and J genes are TRBV7-2 and TRBJ1-4; a weak D match, TRBD1 (5 bases). With 1 base removed from V and 4 bases from J, the gap between germline ends came to 19 bases. Looked up from germline, CDR1 is SGHTA and CDR2 is FQGNSA. This CDR3 contains 18 residues. CDR3 nucleotide sequence: TGTGCCAGCAGCTTAGGGTTTAGACAGACTAGCCTTAATGAAAAACTGTTTTTT. This codes for CASSLGFRQTSLNEKLFF.

This clonotype was detected a few times. The chain couples TRBV7-9 to TRBJ2-6, with D perhaps matching TRBD1 (6 bases). The V and J ends lost 5 bases and 4 bases respectively, with 9 bases between them. CDR3 length: 14 amino acids. Germline V lookup: CDR1 SEHNR, CDR2 FQNEAQ (reference sequence). The DNA for the CDR3 is TGTGCCAGCAGCCCTAGGGGGGGGGCCAACGTCCTGACTTTC. Protein product: CASSPRGGANVLTF.

This chain connects TRBV5-6 to TRBJ1-2; 7 positions match TRBD1. The CDR3 is made up of 15 amino acids. V dropped 2 bases and J dropped 1; count of bases not matched to a gene: 5. The germline V gene encodes CDR1 SGHDT and CDR2 YYEEEE. The CDR3 region is CASSLWTGRNYGYTF. The CDR3, as DNA: TGTGCCAGCAGCTTATGGACAGGCCGTAACTATGGCTACACCTTC.

This clonotype turned up a few times. The chain recombines TRBV19 with TRBJ1-5, with D unclear. From germline, CDR1 is LNHDA and CDR2 SQIVND (reference sequence). Trimming pared 0 bases from V and 3 bases from J, leaving 9 bases between. The CDR3 runs 15 residues. The CDR3 spells CASSIDDVPNQPQHF. Written as DNA, the CDR3 is TGTGCCAGTAGTATAGACGACGTCCCCAATCAGCCCCAGCATTTT.